This T cell receptor (beta chain) was captured by sequencing in a study of spatial heterogeneity in lung cancer. About the research overall: Sequencing consistently turned up more beta-chain sequences than alpha-chain sequences. Study conclusions and caveats: The study found ubiquitous expanded tumor TCRs in blood more at resection than follow-up.

The CDR3 runs 12 residues. Trimming removed 6 bases at V and 8 bases at J, with 13 bases between. The germline gives CDR1 SNHLY, CDR2 FYNNEI. This clonotype was found a few times. As yet, its antigen is unknown. A unique molecular identifier was carried by every single TCR cDNA molecule. One entry per CDR3 protein, called by TCRdb with MiXCR from the 5' RACE reads. The sample lists 40,000 to 55,000 distinct CDR3 sequences; roughly an eighth were seen once. Noted time point: sample taken at primary tumor resection. Unsorted whole RNA of tumor, nontumor lung or frozen PBMC was sequenced. Sequencing used PBMCs, obtained at surgery. The chain uses TRBV2 and TRBJ1-1; D remains ambiguous. The clonotype originates from a male donor with early-stage non-small cell lung cancer. CDR3 in amino acids: CASRTPFSEAFF. CDR3 sequence (DNA): TGTGCCAGCAGGACCCCGTTCTCCGAAGCTTTCTTT.